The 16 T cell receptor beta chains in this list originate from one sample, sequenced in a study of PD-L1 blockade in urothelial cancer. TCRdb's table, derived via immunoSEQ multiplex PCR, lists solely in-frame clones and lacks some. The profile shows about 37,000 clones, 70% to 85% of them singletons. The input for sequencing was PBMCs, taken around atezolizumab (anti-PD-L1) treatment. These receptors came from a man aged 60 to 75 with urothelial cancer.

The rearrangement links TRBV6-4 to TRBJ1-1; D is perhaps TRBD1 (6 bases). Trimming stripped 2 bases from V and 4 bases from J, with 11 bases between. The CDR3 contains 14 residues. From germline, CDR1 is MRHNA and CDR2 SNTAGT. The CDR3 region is CASSDTGRATEAFF. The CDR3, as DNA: TGTGCCAGCAGTGACACAGGGAGGGCCACTGAAGCTTTCTTT.

The CDR3 bases are TGTGCCAGCAGTTTAGGGAGGGGGGGGGCCGTGTACAATGAGCAGTTCTTC. Protein: CASSLGRGGAVYNEQFF. The chain joins TRBV28 to TRBJ2-1; possible D gene TRBD2, 7 bases. V dropped 2 bases and J dropped 4 bases, with 18 bases sitting between them. Looked up from germline, CDR1 is MDHEN and CDR2 is SYDVKM. This CDR3 region has 17 residues.

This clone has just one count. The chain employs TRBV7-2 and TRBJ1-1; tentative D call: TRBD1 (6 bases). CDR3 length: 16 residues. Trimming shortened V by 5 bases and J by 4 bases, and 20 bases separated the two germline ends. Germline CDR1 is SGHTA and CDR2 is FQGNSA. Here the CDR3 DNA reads TGTGCCAGCAGCCTCTCGGGGACAAGACAGACCACTGAAGCTTTCTTT. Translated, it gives CASSLSGTRQTTEAFF.

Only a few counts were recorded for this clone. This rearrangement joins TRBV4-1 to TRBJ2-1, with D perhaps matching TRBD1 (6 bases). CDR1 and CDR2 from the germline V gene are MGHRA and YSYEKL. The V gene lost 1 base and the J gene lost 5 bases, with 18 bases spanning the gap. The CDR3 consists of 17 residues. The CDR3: CASSQVNLGTLDNEQFF. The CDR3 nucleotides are TGCGCCAGCAGCCAAGTTAACCTCGGGACACTCGACAATGAGCAGTTCTTC.

DNA for the CDR3: TGCGCCAGCAGCTTGGGTGACAGGGGAGACAATCAGCCCCAGCATTTT. Its translation: CASSLGDRGDNQPQHF. The chain carries TRBV5-1 and TRBJ1-5, with 8 positions matching TRBD1. The CDR3 covers 16 residues. V shed 0 bases, J shed 3 bases, and the junction held 5 bases outside the gene matches. Germline V gene sequence: CDR1 SGHRS, CDR2 YFSETQ. The full variable domain, rest sourced from reference TRBV5-1 and TRBJ1-5, is KAGVTQTPRYLIKTRGQQVTLSCSPISGHRSVSWYQQTPGQGLQFLFEYFSETQRNKGNFPGRFSGRQFSNSRSEMNVSTLELGDSALYLCASSLGDRGDNQPQHFGDGTRLSIL.

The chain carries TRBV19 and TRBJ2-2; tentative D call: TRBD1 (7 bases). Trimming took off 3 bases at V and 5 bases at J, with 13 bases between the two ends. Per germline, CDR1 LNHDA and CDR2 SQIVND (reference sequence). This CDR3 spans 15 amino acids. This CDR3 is CASSMEGAWTGELFF. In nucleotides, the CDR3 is TGTGCCAGTAGTATGGAGGGGGCATGGACCGGGGAGCTGTTTTTT.

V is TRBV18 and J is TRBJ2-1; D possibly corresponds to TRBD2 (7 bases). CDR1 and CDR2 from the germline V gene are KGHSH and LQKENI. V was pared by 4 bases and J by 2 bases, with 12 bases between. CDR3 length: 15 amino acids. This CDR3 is CASSQGGGAYNEQFF. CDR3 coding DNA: TGTGCCAGCTCACAGGGAGGGGGGGCCTACAATGAGCAGTTCTTC.

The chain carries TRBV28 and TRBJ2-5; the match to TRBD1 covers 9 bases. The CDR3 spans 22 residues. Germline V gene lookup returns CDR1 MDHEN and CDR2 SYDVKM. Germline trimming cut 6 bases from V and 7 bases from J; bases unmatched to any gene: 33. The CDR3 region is CASSRTNYRGRRVSANLATQYF. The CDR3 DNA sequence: TGTGCCAGCAGCCGAACCAACTACAGGGGGCGCCGCGTTTCGGCCAACTTGGCGACCCAGTACTTC. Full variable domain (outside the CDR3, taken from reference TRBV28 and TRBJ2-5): DVKVTQSSRYLVKRTGEKVFLECVQDMDHENMFWYRQDPGLGLRLIYFSYDVKMKEKGDIPEGYSVSREKKERFSLILESASTNQTSMYLCASSRTNYRGRRVSANLATQYFGPGTRLLVL.

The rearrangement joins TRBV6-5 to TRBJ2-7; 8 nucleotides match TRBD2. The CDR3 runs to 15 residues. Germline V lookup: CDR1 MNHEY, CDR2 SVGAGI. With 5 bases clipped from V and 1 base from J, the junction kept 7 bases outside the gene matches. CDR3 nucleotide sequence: TGTGCCAGCAGTCGGATAGCGGGGCCTTCCTACGAGCAGTACTTC. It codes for CASSRIAGPSYEQYF.

Written as DNA, the CDR3 is TGCGCCAGCAGCCGAACCACAGGGGGCAAGACTGAAGCTTTCTTT. It specifies CASSRTTGGKTEAFF. The gene calls are TRBV4-1 and TRBJ1-1, with TRBD1 matching 9 bases. CDR1 MGHRA and CDR2 YSYEKL come from the germline V gene. V shed 4 bases and J 5 bases; nucleotides not matched to a gene: 8. The CDR3 contains 15 residues.

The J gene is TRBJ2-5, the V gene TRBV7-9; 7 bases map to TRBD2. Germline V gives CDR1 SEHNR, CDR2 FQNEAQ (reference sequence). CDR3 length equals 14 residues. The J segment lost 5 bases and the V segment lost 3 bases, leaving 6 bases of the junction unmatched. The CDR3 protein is CASSFGGGMETQYF. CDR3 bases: TGTGCCAGCAGCTTTGGGGGGGGGATGGAGACCCAGTACTTC.

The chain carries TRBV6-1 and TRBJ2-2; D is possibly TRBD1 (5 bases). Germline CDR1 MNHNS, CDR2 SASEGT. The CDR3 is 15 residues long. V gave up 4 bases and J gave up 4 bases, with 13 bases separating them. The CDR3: CASSAKGLGTGELFF. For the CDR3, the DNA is TGTGCCAGCAGTGCTAAGGGGCTCGGCACCGGGGAGCTGTTTTTT.

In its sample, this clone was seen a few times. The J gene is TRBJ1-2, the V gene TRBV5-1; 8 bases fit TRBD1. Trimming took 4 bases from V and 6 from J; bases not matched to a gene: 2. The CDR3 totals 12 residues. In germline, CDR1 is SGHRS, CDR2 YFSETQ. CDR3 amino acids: CASSPTGDGYTF. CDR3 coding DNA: TGCGCCAGCAGCCCGACAGGGGATGGCTACACCTTC.

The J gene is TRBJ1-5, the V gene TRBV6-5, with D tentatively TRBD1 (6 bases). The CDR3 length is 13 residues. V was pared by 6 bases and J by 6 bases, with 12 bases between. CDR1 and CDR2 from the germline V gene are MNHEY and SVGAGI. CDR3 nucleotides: TGTGCCAGCAGACAGGGAATGGCTCAGCCCCAGCATTTT. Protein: CASRQGMAQPQHF.

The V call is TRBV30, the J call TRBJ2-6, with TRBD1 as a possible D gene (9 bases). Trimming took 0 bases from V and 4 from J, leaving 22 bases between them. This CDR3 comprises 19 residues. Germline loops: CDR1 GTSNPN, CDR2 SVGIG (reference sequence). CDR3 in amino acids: CAWSVRGGQGPWGANVLTF. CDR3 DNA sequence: TGTGCCTGGAGTGTACGGGGGGGACAGGGACCTTGGGGGGCCAACGTCCTGACTTTC.

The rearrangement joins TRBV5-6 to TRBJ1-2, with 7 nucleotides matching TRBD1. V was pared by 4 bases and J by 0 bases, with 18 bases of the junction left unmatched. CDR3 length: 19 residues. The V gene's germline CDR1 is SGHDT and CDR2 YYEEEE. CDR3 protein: CASSIPGTVIAITNYGYTF. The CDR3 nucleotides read TGTGCCAGCAGCATACCAGGGACAGTTATAGCTATTACTAACTATGGCTACACCTTC.